Listed below are T cell receptor beta chains from one sample, sequenced in a study of identifying expanded T cells in peripheral blood. Here immunoSEQ multiplex PCR was the method, and the copy in TCRdb shows in-frame clones only, minus some. Among just under 65,000 clones listed, around 87% were seen once. The sequenced sample was blood. These receptors all stem from a person aged 18 to 70 in good health. Each CDR3 is given with its conserved first and last residue. The order of the fields is CDR3 length, V gene, clone size, J gene, CDR3 protein. For some rows the clone size is stated as once, few or many, or as a class when expanded; others skip it.

>15|TRBV2|NA|TRBJ1-4
CASRDRGLSNEKLFF
>14|TRBV6-4|NA|TRBJ2-3
CASSERGVADTQYF
>12|TRBV5-5|NA|TRBJ1-2
CASSLDAPSYTF
>9|TRBV6-5|NA|TRBJ2-7
CASSDERYF
>16|TRBV6-7|NA|TRBJ2-7
CASSCPGVGGRYEQYF
>15|TRBV2|NA|TRBJ2-7
CASTSSGTGAYEQYF
>13|TRBV6-5|once|TRBJ1-4
CASSRAAGEKLFF
>14|TRBV7-9|NA|TRBJ2-1
CASSLGASYNEQFF
>21|TRBV28|NA|TRBJ2-5
CASKTDSLGSSRREEEETQYF
>14|TRBV10-1|NA|TRBJ2-3
CASSFQGTTDTQYF
>14|TRBV27|NA|TRBJ2-5
CASSFRPGGETQYF
>16|TRBV5-1|NA|TRBJ2-7
CASSLGLAGPSYEQYF
>14|TRBV4-3|NA|TRBJ1-5
CASSQERGLWPQHF
>16|TRBV4-3|few|TRBJ2-6
CASSQGSGSGANVLTF
>13|TRBV6-5|NA|TRBJ2-7
CASSYASQNEQYF